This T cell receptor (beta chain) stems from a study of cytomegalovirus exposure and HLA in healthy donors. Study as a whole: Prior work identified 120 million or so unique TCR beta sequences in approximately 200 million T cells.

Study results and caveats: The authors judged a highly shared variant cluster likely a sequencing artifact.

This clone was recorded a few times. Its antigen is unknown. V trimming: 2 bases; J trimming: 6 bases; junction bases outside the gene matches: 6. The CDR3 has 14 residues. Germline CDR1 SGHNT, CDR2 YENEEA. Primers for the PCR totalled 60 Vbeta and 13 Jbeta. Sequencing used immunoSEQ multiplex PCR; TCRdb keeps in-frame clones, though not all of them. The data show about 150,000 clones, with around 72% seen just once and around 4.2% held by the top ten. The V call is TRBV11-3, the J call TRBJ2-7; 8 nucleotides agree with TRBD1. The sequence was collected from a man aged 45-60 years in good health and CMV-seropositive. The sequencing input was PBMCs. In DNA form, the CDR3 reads TGTGCCAGCAGCTTACATCAGGGGGCATTCGAGCAGTACTTC. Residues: CASSLHQGAFEQYF.